The rows below give T cell receptor beta chains drawn from one sample of a study of molecular identifiers for immune sequencing clone quantification. Each CDR3 protein gets one entry after TCRdb re-called the PCR reads with MiXCR. Among more than 450,000 distinct CDR3 sequences, 20% to 25% were seen once, and the ten largest hold 0.84%. The sample was naive CD8+ T cells from blood, with Jurkat cell RNA spiked in. Receptors originate from a human donor in good health. Some libraries in this study had Jurkat cell RNA spiked in. CDR3s leave out the opening cysteine and the closing phenylalanine or tryptophan. Clone size is stated in some rows and not others, as once, few, many or a class when expanded.

>TRBV2|few|TRBJ2-1
ASSAATSGRLSGEQF
>TRBV5-1|-|TRBJ1-1
ASSPGDRGRLDTETF
>TRBV14|-|TRBJ2-7
ASRRDGAYEQY
>TRBV4-3|few|TRBJ2-1
ASSQVRDNEQF
>TRBV12-3/TRBV12-4|once|TRBJ1-2
ASSLGSGCT
>TRBV27|few|TRBJ2-7
ATTAPGPNYEQY
>TRBV7-2|-|TRBJ2-1
ASSVSGLYNEQF
>TRBV28|many|TRBJ1-1
ASSAHKAVTEAF
>TRBV4-1|-|TRBJ2-7
ASSQDRFLGAAEQY
>TRBV18|many|TRBJ2-3
ASSPPQGSNTNTDTQY
>TRBV7-9|few|TRBJ1-2
AILDQTVYGYT
>TRBV6-5|many|TRBJ2-1
ASSLGLAGISSSYNEQF
>TRBV10-3|many|TRBJ2-7
AISMEDSREQY
>TRBV4-1|many|TRBJ1-4
ASSHAGTGDEKLF
>TRBV24-1|few|TRBJ2-7
ATSDLASGDEQY
>TRBV18|-|TRBJ1-4
ASSPLLTAYSTNEKLF
>TRBV4-3|many|TRBJ1-2
ASSQDRRTNYGYT
>TRBV29-1|many|TRBJ2-5
SGLAASQETQY
>TRBV20-1|-|TRBJ1-5
SARDLEGGSNQPQH
>TRBV13|few|TRBJ2-1
ASSLAGRNNEQF
>TRBV9|many|TRBJ2-3
ASSVERGYTDTQY
>TRBV6-5|-|TRBJ2-7
ASRGEGKEQY
>TRBV12-3/TRBV12-4|-|TRBJ2-7
ASSLGPPLSGYGQY
>TRBV20-1|-|TRBJ2-4
SADGTSGGRTDTQY
>TRBV4-1|many|TRBJ2-4
ASSPYTGEDIQY
>TRBV13|-|TRBJ2-3
ASTQGSFTTDTQY
>TRBV12-3/TRBV12-4|-|TRBJ2-2
ASRPTGAGELF
>TRBV29-1|-|TRBJ2-3
SVLVGGTQY
>TRBV20-1|-|TRBJ1-6
SARPLGIGQELITSPLH
>TRBV6-1|few|TRBJ1-6
ASNRRDSSYNSPLH
>TRBV19|few|TRBJ2-1
ASGVGSGGVNEQF
>TRBV5-1|once|TRBJ2-7
GSSPTGGNEQY
>TRBV5-1|many|TRBJ2-7
ASSQHRPDEQY
>TRBV7-8|few|TRBJ2-5
ASSLVDRASMETQY
>TRBV7-6|-|TRBJ2-3
ASSPFYRGTTDTQY
>TRBV7-9|many|TRBJ2-3
ASSPPPGKTDTQY
>TRBV5-4|-|TRBJ2-2
ASSLWVAGENTGELF
>TRBV4-1|few|TRBJ2-3
ASSQPRGLASTDTQY
>TRBV6-5|many|TRBJ1-1
ASSYRQGFLAEAF
>TRBV11-3|-|TRBJ2-1
ASSQGLAGVLF
>TRBV24-1|few|TRBJ2-1
ATGTGNEQF
>TRBV12-3/TRBV12-4|many|TRBJ2-3
ASLAGGFGDTQY
>TRBV20-1|-|TRBJ2-5
SASHREETQY
>TRBV6-5|few|TRBJ2-7
ASSYSIANSYEQY
>TRBV13|-|TRBJ2-5
ASSLGQGARETQY
>TRBV15|many|TRBJ2-3
ATSRGRDRSTDTQY
>TRBV13|few|TRBJ1-1
ASSEGQPYTEAF
>TRBV30|-|TRBJ1-6
ARSADGSSYNSPLH
>TRBV11-2|few|TRBJ2-7
ASSKQGGAYEQY
>TRBV27|-|TRBJ2-7
ASSLSTSYEQY